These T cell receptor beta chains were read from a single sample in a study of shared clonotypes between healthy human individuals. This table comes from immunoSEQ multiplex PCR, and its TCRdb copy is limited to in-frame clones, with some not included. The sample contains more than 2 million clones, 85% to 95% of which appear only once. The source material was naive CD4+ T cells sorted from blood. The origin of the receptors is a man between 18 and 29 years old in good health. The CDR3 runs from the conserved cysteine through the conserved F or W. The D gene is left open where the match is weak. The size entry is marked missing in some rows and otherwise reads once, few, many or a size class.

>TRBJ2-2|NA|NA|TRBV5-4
TGTGCCAGCAGCTTGGACGGCAGATTGGGCGCCGGGGAGCTGTTTTTT
CASSLDGRLGAGELFF
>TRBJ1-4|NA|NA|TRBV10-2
TGCGCCAGCAGTGAGCCAATGGGTGTAGGGAATGAAAAACTGTTTTTT
CASSEPMGVGNEKLFF
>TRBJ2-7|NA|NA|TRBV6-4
TGTGCCAGCAGTGACTCCCCCCTCGGGGGGAGGGGGCCTCAACGCGGGATCTACGAGCAGTACTTC
CASSDSPLGGRGPQRGIYEQYF
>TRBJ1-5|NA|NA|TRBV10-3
TGTGCCATCAGTGAGTCGACCTGGGGGCAGGAGCCCCAGCATTTT
CAISESTWGQEPQHF
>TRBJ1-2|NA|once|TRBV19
TGTGCCAGTAGGGGAAGCACCCGGGGACCACTGAATGGCTACACCTTC
CASRGSTRGPLNGYTF
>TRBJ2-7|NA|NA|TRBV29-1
TGCAGCGGTGCGCTTGGCGGTAAAGCCTACGAGCAGTACTTC
CSGALGGKAYEQYF
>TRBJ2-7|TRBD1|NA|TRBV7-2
TGTGCCAGCAGCTCAACAGGGGTCCACGAGCAGTACTTC
CASSSTGVHEQYF
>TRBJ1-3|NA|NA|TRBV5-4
TGTGCCAGCAGCTTGGATCCGAGCTCTGGAAACACCATATATTTT
CASSLDPSSGNTIYF
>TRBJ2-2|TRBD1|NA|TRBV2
TGTGCCAGTAGGGGACAGGGGGTAACCGGGGAGCTGTTTTTT
CASRGQGVTGELFF
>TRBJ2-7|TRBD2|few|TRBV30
TGTGCCTGGACTAGCGGGATTCACGAGCAGTACTTC
CAWTSGIHEQYF
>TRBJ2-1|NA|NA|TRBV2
TGTGCCAGCAGTGAGAGGGCAGGGATTGGTAGTATTGAGCAGTTCTTC
CASSERAGIGSIEQFF
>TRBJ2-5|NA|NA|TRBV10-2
TGCGCCAGCAGTGAACCGGGACGTTCGGTGTCAACCCAGTACTTC
CASSEPGRSVSTQYF
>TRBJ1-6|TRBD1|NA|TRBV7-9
TGTGCCAGCAGCCCCAAACAGGGGGCTTGGCATAATTCACCCCTCCACTTT
CASSPKQGAWHNSPLHF
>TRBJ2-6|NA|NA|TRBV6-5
TGTGCCAGCAGTTTCGGGACCACTGAGGCCAACGTCCTGACTTTC
CASSFGTTEANVLTF
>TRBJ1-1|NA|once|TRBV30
TGTGCCTGGAAGCGCAGGGAGACTGAAGCTTTCTTT
CAWKRRETEAFF
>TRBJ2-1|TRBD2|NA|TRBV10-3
TGTGCCATCAGTGACAGGGAGGGGAATGAGCAGTTCTTC
CAISDREGNEQFF
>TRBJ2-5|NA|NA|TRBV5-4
TGTGCCAGCAGCTCCGCGCCTACTAGCCGCCGAGAGACCCAGTACTTC
CASSSAPTSRRETQYF
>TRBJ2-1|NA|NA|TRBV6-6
TGTGCCAGCAGTTACTCGACGTTCTCGGATTACAATGAGCAGTTCTTC
CASSYSTFSDYNEQFF
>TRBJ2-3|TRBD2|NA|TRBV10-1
TGCGCCAGCAGTGAACTCCTAGCGGGAGGGCCCTTCGGCACAGATACGCAGTATTTT
CASSELLAGGPFGTDTQYF
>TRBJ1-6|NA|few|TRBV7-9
TGTGCCAGCAGCTTTATTCCCCCAGGCAGCGGACCCCTCCACTTT
CASSFIPPGSGPLHF
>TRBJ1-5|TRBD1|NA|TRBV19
TGTGCCAGTAGTATGTCACAGGGGGCAGGTCAGCCCCAGCATTTT
CASSMSQGAGQPQHF
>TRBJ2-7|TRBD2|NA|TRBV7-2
TGTGCCAGCAGCTTAGAGCTAGCGGGAGCCTACGAGCAGTACTTC
CASSLELAGAYEQYF
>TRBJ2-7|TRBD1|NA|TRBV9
TGTGCCAGCAGCGTCTCCGAGACAGGGGTCGGCGAGCAGTACTTC
CASSVSETGVGEQYF